This paragraph covers one T cell receptor beta chain sequence. V gave up 4 bases and J gave up 3 bases, with 10 bases separating them. CDR3 length: 14 residues. Germline-derived CDR1 and CDR2 are SGHRS and YFSETQ. The protocol was immunoSEQ multiplex PCR, while the TCRdb copy is restricted to in-frame clones and leaves out a portion. The data contain 75,000 to 100,000 clones, about four fifths of them singletons. The sample belongs to a study of OX40 agonist ivuxolimab in advanced cancers. About the study: An agonistic anti-OX40 (CD134) antibody, ivuxolimab, was used to treat the patients.

The specimen was CD4+ or CD8+ T cells sorted from blood, collected in a trial of the OX40 agonist ivuxolimab. The V call is TRBV5-1, the J call TRBJ1-4; D might be TRBD1 (6 bases). The sequence was collected from an adult with an advanced solid tumor such as melanoma, head and neck, liver or kidney cancer. CDR3 residues: CASSEGVPNEKLFF. As DNA, the CDR3 is TGCGCCAGCAGCGAGGGGGTACCTAATGAAAAACTGTTTTTT.